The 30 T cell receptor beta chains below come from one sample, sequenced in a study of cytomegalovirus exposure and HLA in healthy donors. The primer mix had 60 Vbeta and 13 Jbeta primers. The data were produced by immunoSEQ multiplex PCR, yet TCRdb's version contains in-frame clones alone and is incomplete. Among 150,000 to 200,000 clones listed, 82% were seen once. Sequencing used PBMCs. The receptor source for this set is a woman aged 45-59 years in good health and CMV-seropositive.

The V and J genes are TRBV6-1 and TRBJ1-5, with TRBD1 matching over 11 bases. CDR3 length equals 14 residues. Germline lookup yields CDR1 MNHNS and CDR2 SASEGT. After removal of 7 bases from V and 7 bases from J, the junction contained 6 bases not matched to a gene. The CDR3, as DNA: TGTGCCAGCACCTGGACAGGGGGCGGGCAGCCCCAGCATTTT. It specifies CASTWTGGGQPQHF.

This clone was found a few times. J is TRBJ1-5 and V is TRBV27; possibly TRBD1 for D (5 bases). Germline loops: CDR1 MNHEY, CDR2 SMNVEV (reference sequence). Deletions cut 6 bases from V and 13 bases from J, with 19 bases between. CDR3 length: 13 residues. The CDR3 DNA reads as TGTGCCAGCAGCCCCCGCCCGACAGTGGGACAGCATTTT. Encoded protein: CASSPRPTVGQHF.

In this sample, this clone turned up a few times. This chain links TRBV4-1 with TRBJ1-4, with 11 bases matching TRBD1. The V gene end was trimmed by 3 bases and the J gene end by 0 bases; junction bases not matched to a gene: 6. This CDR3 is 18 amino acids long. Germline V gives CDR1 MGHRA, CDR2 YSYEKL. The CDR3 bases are TGCGCCAGCAGCCAGGGGGGACAGGGGGGAGCAACTAATGAAAAACTGTTTTTT. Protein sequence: CASSQGGQGGATNEKLFF.

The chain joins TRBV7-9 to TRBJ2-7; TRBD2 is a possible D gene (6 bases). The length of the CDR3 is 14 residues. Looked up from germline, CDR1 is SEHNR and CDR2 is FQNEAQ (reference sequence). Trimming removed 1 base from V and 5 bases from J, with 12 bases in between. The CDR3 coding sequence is TGTGCCAGCAGCTTAGAGCCGACTAGTAACGAGCAGTACTTC. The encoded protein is CASSLEPTSNEQYF.

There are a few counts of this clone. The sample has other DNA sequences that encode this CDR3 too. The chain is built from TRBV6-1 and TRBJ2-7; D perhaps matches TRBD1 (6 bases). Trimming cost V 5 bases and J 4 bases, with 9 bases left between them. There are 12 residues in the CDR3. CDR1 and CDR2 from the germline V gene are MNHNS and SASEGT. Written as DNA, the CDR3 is TGTGCCAGCAGTCGACAGGAATACGAGCAGTACTTC. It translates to CASSRQEYEQYF.

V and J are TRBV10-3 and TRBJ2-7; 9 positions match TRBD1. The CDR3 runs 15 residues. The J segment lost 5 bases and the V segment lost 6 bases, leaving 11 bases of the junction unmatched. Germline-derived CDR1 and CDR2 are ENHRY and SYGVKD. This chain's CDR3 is CAIRVTGTGRDEQYF. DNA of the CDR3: TGTGCCATCAGAGTTACCGGGACAGGGAGGGACGAGCAGTACTTC.

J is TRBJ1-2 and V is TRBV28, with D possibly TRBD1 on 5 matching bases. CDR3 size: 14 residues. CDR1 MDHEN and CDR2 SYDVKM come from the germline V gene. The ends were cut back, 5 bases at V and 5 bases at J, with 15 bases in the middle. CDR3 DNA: TGTGCCAGCAGTGGGGCCCCGTTAAGGTATGGCTACACCTTC. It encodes CASSGAPLRYGYTF.

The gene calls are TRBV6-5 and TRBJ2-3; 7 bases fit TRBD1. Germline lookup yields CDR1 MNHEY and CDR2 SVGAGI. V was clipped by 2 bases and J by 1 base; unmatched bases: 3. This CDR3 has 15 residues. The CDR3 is CASSYPGQGTDTQYF. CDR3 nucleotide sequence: TGTGCCAGCAGTTACCCAGGACAGGGCACAGATACGCAGTATTTT.

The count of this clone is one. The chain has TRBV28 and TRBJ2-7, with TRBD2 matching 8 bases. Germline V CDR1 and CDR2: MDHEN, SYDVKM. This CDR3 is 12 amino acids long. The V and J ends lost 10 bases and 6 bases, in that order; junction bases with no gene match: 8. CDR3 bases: TGTGCCACCCACCCGGGAGGGTCCGAGCAGTACTTC. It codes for CATHPGGSEQYF.

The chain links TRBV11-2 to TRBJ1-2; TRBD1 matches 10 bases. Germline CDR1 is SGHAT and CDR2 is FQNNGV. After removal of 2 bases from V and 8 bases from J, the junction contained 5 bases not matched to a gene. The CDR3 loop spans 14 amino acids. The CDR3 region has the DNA TGTGCCAGCAGCTTACCCGGGACAGGGGTCGGCTACACCTTC. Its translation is CASSLPGTGVGYTF.

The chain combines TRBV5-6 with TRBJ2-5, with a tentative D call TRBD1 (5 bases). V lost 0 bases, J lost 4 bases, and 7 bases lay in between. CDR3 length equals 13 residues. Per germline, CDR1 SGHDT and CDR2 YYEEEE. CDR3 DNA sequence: TGTGCCAGCAGCTTGGGGACATCAGAGACCCAGTACTTC. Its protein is CASSLGTSETQYF.

This CDR3 reads CASSVSGSREQYF. The DNA for the CDR3 is TGTGCCAGCAGTGTGTCAGGGTCCCGGGAGCAGTACTTC. V usage is TRBV28 and J usage is TRBJ2-7; maybe TRBD1 (5 bases). The ends were cut back, 5 bases at V and 7 bases at J, with 15 bases in the middle. The CDR3 contains 13 residues. Germline V gene lookup returns CDR1 MDHEN and CDR2 SYDVKM.

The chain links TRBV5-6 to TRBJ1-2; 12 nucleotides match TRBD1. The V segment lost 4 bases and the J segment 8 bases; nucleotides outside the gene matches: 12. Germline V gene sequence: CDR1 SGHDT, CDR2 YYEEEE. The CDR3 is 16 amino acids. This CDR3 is CASSRDRGRGGYGYTF. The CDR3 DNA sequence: TGTGCCAGCAGCCGGGACAGGGGGCGGGGGGGATACGGCTACACCTTC.

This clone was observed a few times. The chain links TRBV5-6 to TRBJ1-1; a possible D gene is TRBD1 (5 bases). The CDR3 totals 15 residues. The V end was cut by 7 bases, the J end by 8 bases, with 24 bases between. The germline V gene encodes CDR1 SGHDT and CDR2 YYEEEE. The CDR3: CASLKAGRFLEEAFF. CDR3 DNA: TGTGCCAGCCTAAAAGCGGGACGGTTTTTAGAGGAAGCTTTCTTT.

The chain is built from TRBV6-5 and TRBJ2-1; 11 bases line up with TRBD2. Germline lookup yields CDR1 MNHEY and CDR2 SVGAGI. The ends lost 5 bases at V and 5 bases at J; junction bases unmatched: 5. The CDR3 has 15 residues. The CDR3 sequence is CASSTTGLADNEQFF. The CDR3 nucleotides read TGTGCCAGCAGTACCACGGGACTAGCGGACAATGAGCAGTTCTTC.

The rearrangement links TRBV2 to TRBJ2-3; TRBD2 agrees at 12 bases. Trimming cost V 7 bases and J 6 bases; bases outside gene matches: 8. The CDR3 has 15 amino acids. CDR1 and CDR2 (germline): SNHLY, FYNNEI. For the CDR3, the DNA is TGTGCCAGCACGGGGACTAGCGGGTCTCTCGATACGCAGTATTTT. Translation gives CASTGTSGSLDTQYF.

Here the CDR3 reads CSVDMAGGPVGETQYF. Written as DNA, the CDR3 is TGCAGCGTTGACATGGCGGGAGGGCCGGTTGGGGAGACCCAGTACTTC. The V and J genes are TRBV29-1 and TRBJ2-5, with 9 bases lining up with TRBD2. The germline V gene encodes CDR1 SQVTM and CDR2 ANQGSEA. V dropped 3 bases and J dropped 5; count of bases not matched to a gene: 13. The CDR3 is 16 amino acids.

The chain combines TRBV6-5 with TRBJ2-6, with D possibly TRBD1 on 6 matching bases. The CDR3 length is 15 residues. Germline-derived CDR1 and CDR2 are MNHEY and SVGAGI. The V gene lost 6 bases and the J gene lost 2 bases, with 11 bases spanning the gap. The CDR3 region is CASREQGTGANVLTF. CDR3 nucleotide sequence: TGTGCCAGCAGGGAACAGGGAACTGGGGCCAACGTCCTGACTTTC.

CDR3 DNA sequence: TGTGCCATCAGTGAGCTGGGGACAGGGGGCGCGGGTAGGAACGAGCAGTACTTC. Protein sequence: CAISELGTGGAGRNEQYF. The chain recombines TRBV10-3 with TRBJ2-7; 12 bases fit TRBD1. The germline CDR1 and CDR2 sequences are ENHRY and SYGVKD. J gave up 5 bases and V 2 bases, and 13 bases lay outside the gene matches. This CDR3 spans 18 amino acids.

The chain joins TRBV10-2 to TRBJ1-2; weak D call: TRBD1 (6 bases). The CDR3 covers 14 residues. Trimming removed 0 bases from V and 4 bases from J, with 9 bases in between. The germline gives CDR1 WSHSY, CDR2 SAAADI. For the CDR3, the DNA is TGCGCCAGCAGTGAGTCGACAGGTGTCTATGGCTACACCTTC. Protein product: CASSESTGVYGYTF.

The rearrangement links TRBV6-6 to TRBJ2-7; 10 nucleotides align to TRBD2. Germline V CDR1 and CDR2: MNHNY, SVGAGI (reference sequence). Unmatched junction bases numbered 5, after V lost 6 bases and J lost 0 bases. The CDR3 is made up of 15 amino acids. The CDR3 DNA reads TGTGCCAGCAGCCACGGACTAGCGGTCTCCTACGAGCAGTACTTC. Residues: CASSHGLAVSYEQYF.

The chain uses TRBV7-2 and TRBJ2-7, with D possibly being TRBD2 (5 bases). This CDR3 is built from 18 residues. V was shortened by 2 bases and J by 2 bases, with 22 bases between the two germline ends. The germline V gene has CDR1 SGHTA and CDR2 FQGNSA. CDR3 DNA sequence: TGTGCCAGCAGCTTACGAGGGCCTTGGAGGACTTCCCCCTACGAGCAGTACTTC. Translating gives CASSLRGPWRTSPYEQYF.

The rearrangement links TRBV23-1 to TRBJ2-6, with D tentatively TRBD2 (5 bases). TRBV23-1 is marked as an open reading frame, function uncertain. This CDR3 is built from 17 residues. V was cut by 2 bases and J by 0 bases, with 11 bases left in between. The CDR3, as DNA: TGCGCCAGCAGTCAAGGTAGCGTCCTCTCTGGGGCCAACGTCCTGACTTTC. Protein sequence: CASSQGSVLSGANVLTF.

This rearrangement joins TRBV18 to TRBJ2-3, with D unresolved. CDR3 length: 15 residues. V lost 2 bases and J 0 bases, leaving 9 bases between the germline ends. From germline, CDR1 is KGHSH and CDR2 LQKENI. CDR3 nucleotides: TGTGCCAGCTCACCAGATCAGTCAAGCACAGATACGCAGTATTTT. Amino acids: CASSPDQSSTDTQYF.

The CDR3 loop is CASLTTPQTTDTQYF. The CDR3 DNA sequence: TGTGCCAGCCTAACTACGCCTCAGACCACAGATACGCAGTATTTT. The chain recombines TRBV6-1 with TRBJ2-3; D uncertain. Germline V gene sequence: CDR1 MNHNS, CDR2 SASEGT. Trimming removed 8 bases at V and 2 bases at J, with 17 bases between. CDR3 size: 15 residues.

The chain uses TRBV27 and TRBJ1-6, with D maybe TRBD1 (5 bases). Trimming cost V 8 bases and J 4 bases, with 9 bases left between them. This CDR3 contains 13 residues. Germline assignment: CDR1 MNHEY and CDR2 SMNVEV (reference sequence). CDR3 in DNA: TGTGCCAGCGGGGGGTCATATAATTCACCCCTCCACTTT. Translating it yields CASGGSYNSPLHF.

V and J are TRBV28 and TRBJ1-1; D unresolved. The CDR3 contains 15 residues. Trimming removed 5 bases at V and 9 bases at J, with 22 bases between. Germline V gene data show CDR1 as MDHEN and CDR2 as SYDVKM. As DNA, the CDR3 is TGTGCCAGCAGTCTAGGAAGAGCCCCAACCGGGAAAGCTTTCTTT. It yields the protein CASSLGRAPTGKAFF.

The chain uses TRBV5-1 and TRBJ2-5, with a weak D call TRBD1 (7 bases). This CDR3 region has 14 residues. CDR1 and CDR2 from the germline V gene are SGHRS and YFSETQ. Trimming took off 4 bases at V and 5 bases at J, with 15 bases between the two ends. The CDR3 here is CASSQGGRAETQYF. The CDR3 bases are TGCGCCAGCAGCCAGGGGGGACGAGCGGAGACCCAGTACTTC.

As DNA, the CDR3 is TGCGCCAGCAGCCAGCCAACTAGCGGGGGGAACCAAGAGACCCAGTACTTC. It is translated as CASSQPTSGGNQETQYF. J is TRBJ2-5 and V is TRBV4-1; 12 nucleotides line up with TRBD2. CDR1 MGHRA and CDR2 YSYEKL come from the germline V gene. The CDR3 is 17 residues long. Trimming cost V 3 bases and J 0 bases; bases outside gene matches: 5.

CDR3 amino acids: CASSTRDRGLETQYF. As DNA, the CDR3 is TGTGCCAGTAGTACCCGGGACAGGGGGCTAGAGACCCAGTACTTC. This chain links TRBV19 with TRBJ2-5; 12 nucleotides line up with TRBD1. Germline CDR1 and CDR2: LNHDA and SQIVND (reference sequence). The CDR3 length is 15 residues. Trimming took 4 bases from V and 4 from J; bases not matched to a gene: 4.